The table lists the clone carrying this T cell receptor beta chain with a few counts. Its specificity is unknown. This entry comes from a study of read filtering for tumor transcriptome and immune sequencing. Overall study context: Revised staging placed about 8 patients in R-ISS I, 15 to 20 in II, about 7 in III. The study's findings and limits: The CD138-negative fraction was mixed bone marrow immune cells, not pure T cells.

From about 400 ng of RNA, a library with molecular barcoded alpha/delta and beta/gamma adaptors was made. Via MiXCR, TCRdb re-called the reads, giving one row per CDR3 protein. The repertoire has 130,000 or so distinct CDR3 sequences, 13% of them found once; the top ten carry just under 8.5%. V was cut by 1 base and J by 7 bases, with 17 bases left in between. CDR1 and CDR2 (germline): LGHNA, YNFKEQ. CDR3 length: 16 residues. This receptor was taken from a donor at least 40 years old with multiple myeloma. The V and J genes are TRBV4-2 and TRBJ2-1, with a weak D call TRBD2 (6 bases). Source material: a population of CD138-negative cells sorted from bone marrow. The CDR3 coding sequence is TGTGCCAGCAGCCAAGCCAATCCGGGACTTACGAATGAGCAGTTCTTC. It yields the protein CASSQANPGLTNEQFF.